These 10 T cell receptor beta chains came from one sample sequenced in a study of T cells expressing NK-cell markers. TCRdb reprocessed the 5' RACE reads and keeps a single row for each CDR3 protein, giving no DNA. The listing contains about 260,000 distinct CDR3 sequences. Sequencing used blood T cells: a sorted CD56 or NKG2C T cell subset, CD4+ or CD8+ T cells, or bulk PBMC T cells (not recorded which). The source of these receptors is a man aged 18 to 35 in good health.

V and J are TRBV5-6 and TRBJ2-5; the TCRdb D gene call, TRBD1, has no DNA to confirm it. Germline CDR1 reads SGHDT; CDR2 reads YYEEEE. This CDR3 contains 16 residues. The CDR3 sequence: CASSYHRGREVETQYF.

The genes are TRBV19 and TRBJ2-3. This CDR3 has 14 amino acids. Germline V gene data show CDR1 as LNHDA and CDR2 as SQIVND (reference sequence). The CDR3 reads CASSIADSMGTQYF. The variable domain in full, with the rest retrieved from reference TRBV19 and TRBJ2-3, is DGGITQSPKYLFRKEGQNVTLSCEQNLNHDAMYWYRQDPGQGLRLIYYSQIVNDFQKGDIAEGYSVSREKKESFPLTVTSAQKNPTAFYLCASSIADSMGTQYFGPGTRLTVL.

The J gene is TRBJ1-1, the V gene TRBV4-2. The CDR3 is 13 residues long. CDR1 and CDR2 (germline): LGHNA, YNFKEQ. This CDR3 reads CASSQIEDGEAFF.

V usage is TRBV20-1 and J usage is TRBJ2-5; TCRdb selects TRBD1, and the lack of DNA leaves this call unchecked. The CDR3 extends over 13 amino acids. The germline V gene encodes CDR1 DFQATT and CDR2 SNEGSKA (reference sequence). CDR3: CSAPTRGGETQYF.

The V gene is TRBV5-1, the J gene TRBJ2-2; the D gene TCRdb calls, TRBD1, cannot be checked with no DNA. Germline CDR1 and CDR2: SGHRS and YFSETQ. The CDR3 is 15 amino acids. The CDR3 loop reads CASRSTGDNTGELFF. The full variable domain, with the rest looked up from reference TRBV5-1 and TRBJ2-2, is KAGVTQTPRYLIKTRGQQVTLSCSPISGHRSVSWYQQTPGQGLQFLFEYFSETQRNKGNFPGRFSGRQFSNSRSEMNVSTLELGDSALYLCASRSTGDNTGELFFGEGSRLTVL.

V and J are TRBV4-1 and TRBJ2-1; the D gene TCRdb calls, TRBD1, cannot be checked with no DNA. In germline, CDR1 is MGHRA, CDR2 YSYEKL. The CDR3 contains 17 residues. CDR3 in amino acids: CASSQEIPPLGYNEQFF.

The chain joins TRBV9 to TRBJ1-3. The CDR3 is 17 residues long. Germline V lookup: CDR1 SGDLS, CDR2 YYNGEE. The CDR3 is CASSVMDSGAQANTIYF.

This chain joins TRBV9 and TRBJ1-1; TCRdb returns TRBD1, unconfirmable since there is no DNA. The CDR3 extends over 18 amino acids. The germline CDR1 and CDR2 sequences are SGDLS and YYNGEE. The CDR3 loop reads CASSLATMLAGGWTEAFF.

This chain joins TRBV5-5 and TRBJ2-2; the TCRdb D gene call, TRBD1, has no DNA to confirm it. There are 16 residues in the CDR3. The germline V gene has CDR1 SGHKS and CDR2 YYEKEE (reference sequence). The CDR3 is CASSLSVQRPTGELFF.

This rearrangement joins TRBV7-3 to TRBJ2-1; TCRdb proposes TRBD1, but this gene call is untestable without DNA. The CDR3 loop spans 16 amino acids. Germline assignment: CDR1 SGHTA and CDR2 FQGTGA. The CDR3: CASSSSPGGSRNEQFF.